Each of the 13 T cell receptor beta chains below was sequenced from the same sample in a study of cytomegalovirus exposure and HLA in healthy donors. A multiplex PCR was run with 60 Vbeta primers and 13 Jbeta primers. TCRdb keeps only in-frame clones here, not all; method: immunoSEQ multiplex PCR. Here the sample spans approximately 150,000 clones, more than 60% being singletons. Input material: PBMCs. All receptors derive from a human donor in good health.

The chain couples TRBV5-8 to TRBJ2-1; D is undetermined. CDR1 is SGHTS and CDR2 is YDEGEE in the germline V gene. V was shortened by 1 base and J by 0 bases, with 8 bases between the two germline ends. This CDR3 is built from 15 residues. The CDR3 nucleotides read TGTGCCAGCAGCTTGCGGGTTGCCTCCTACAATGAGCAGTTCTTC. This sequence encodes CASSLRVASYNEQFF.

The V gene is TRBV9, the J gene TRBJ2-6; 7 nucleotides match TRBD1. The CDR3 is 16 residues long. V lost 5 bases and J lost 0; bases outside the gene matches: 5. Germline CDR1 and CDR2: SGDLS and YYNGEE. This chain's CDR3 is CASSTGATSGANVLTF. The CDR3 DNA reads as TGTGCCAGCAGTACAGGGGCCACCTCTGGGGCCAACGTCCTGACTTTC.

This clone was observed a few times. The chain employs TRBV6-5 and TRBJ2-4; a weak D match, TRBD1 (6 bases). CDR3 size: 11 residues. Germline lookup yields CDR1 MNHEY and CDR2 SVGAGI. The germline V and J ends were trimmed by 7 bases and 8 bases, with 9 bases remaining between them. The CDR3 sequence: CASKAGDIQYF. The CDR3 region has the DNA TGTGCCAGCAAAGCAGGGGACATTCAGTACTTC.

The chain has TRBV7-3 and TRBJ1-5, with TRBD1 matching over 8 bases. The germline CDR1 and CDR2 sequences are SGHTA and FQGTGA. The CDR3 totals 16 residues. V dropped 2 bases and J dropped 1; count of bases not matched to a gene: 4. In nucleotides, the CDR3 is TGTGCCAGCAGCTTACAGGGGGCATGGAGCAATCAGCCCCAGCATTTT. It is translated as CASSLQGAWSNQPQHF.

The genes are TRBV4-1 and TRBJ2-7; 7 nucleotides match TRBD1. J was trimmed by 11 bases and V by 4 bases; bases with no gene match: 14. The germline V gene encodes CDR1 MGHRA and CDR2 YSYEKL. There are 14 residues in the CDR3. The CDR3 spells CASSLKEGAGDEYF. The CDR3 DNA reads as TGCGCCAGCAGCCTGAAAGAGGGGGCCGGTGATGAGTACTTC.

The rearrangement links TRBV7-9 to TRBJ2-5; no firm D call. Trimming removed 4 bases at V and 7 bases at J, with 16 bases between. The CDR3 is 14 amino acids. Germline V gene lookup returns CDR1 SEHNR and CDR2 FQNEAQ (reference sequence). The CDR3 region is CASSSRLRRGTQYF. The CDR3 DNA reads as TGTGCCAGCAGCTCCAGACTCCGTCGAGGGACCCAGTACTTC.

V is TRBV7-9 and J is TRBJ2-6, with a tentative D call TRBD2 (5 bases). The germline gives CDR1 SEHNR, CDR2 FQNEAQ (reference sequence). This CDR3 is 17 amino acids long. With 2 bases removed from V and 2 bases from J, the gap between germline ends came to 13 bases. DNA for the CDR3: TGTGCCAGCAGCTTATTTCTCCGGGAAGCTGGGGCCAACGTCCTGACTTTC. Translating it yields CASSLFLREAGANVLTF.

This clone showed up just a few times. DNA of the CDR3: TGTGCCAGCAGCTTGATTCGCAGATCCGGGTATGGCTACACCTTC. Translating it yields CASSLIRRSGYGYTF. This sequence joins TRBV11-2 and TRBJ1-2; D ambiguous. The CDR3 totals 15 residues. V was shortened by 3 bases and J by 5 bases, with 16 bases between the two germline ends. Germline CDR1 is SGHAT and CDR2 is FQNNGV.

This chain connects TRBV6-4 to TRBJ1-1, with TRBD1 identical over 8 bases. J was trimmed by 8 bases and V by 2 bases; bases with no gene match: 7. CDR3 length: 14 residues. The germline V gene has CDR1 MRHNA and CDR2 SNTAGT. CDR3 DNA: TGTGCCAGCAGTGACGGGCAGGGGGCTCAGGAAGCTTTCTTT. Translating it yields CASSDGQGAQEAFF.

This chain joins TRBV5-1 and TRBJ2-7; perhaps TRBD2 as D (6 bases). In germline, CDR1 is SGHRS, CDR2 YFSETQ. V lost 1 base and J 6 bases, leaving 17 bases between the germline ends. This CDR3 comprises 15 residues. CDR3 protein: CASSLMVGRGTEQYF. As DNA, the CDR3 is TGCGCCAGCAGCTTGATGGTCGGGCGGGGTACCGAGCAGTACTTC.

The rearrangement joins TRBV28 to TRBJ2-7, with D perhaps TRBD1 (6 bases). This CDR3 region has 14 residues. Per germline, CDR1 MDHEN and CDR2 SYDVKM. Trimming cost V 6 bases and J 0 bases, with 12 bases left between them. For the CDR3, the DNA is TGTGCCAGCAGGAACAGGGATGACTCCTACGAGCAGTACTTC. Translated: CASRNRDDSYEQYF.

V gene TRBV27 combines with J gene TRBJ2-5; the match to TRBD1 covers 11 bases. Germline values: CDR1 MNHEY, CDR2 SMNVEV (reference sequence). Trimming cost V 2 bases and J 4 bases; bases outside gene matches: 3. The CDR3 totals 15 residues. The CDR3 spells CASSLGQGAGETQYF. CDR3 bases: TGTGCCAGCAGTTTAGGACAGGGGGCTGGAGAGACCCAGTACTTC.

The chain has TRBV7-8 and TRBJ2-1; 11 bases align to TRBD2. CDR1 SGHVS and CDR2 FQNEAQ come from the germline V gene. The CDR3 extends over 19 amino acids. The trim removed 5 bases at V and 6 bases at J, leaving 18 bases unmatched. CDR3 sequence (DNA): TGTGCCAGCAGCCCGGGGGTAGCGGGGGGGCTCCACAAGATCAATGAGCAGTTCTTC. Translating gives CASSPGVAGGLHKINEQFF.